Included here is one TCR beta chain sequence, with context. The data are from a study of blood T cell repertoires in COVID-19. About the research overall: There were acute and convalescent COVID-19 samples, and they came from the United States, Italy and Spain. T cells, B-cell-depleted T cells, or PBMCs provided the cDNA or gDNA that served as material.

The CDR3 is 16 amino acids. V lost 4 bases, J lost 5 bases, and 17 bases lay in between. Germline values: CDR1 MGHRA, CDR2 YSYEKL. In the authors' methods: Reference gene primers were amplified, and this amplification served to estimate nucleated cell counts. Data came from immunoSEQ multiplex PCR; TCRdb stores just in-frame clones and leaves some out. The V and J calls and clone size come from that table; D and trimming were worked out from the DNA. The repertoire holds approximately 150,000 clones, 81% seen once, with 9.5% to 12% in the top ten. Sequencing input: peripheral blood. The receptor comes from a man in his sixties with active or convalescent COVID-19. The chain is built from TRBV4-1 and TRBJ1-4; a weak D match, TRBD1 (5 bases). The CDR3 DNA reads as TGCGCCAGCAGCCCAACATCGACAAACAGGAATGAAAAACTGTTTTTT. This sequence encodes CASSPTSTNRNEKLFF.